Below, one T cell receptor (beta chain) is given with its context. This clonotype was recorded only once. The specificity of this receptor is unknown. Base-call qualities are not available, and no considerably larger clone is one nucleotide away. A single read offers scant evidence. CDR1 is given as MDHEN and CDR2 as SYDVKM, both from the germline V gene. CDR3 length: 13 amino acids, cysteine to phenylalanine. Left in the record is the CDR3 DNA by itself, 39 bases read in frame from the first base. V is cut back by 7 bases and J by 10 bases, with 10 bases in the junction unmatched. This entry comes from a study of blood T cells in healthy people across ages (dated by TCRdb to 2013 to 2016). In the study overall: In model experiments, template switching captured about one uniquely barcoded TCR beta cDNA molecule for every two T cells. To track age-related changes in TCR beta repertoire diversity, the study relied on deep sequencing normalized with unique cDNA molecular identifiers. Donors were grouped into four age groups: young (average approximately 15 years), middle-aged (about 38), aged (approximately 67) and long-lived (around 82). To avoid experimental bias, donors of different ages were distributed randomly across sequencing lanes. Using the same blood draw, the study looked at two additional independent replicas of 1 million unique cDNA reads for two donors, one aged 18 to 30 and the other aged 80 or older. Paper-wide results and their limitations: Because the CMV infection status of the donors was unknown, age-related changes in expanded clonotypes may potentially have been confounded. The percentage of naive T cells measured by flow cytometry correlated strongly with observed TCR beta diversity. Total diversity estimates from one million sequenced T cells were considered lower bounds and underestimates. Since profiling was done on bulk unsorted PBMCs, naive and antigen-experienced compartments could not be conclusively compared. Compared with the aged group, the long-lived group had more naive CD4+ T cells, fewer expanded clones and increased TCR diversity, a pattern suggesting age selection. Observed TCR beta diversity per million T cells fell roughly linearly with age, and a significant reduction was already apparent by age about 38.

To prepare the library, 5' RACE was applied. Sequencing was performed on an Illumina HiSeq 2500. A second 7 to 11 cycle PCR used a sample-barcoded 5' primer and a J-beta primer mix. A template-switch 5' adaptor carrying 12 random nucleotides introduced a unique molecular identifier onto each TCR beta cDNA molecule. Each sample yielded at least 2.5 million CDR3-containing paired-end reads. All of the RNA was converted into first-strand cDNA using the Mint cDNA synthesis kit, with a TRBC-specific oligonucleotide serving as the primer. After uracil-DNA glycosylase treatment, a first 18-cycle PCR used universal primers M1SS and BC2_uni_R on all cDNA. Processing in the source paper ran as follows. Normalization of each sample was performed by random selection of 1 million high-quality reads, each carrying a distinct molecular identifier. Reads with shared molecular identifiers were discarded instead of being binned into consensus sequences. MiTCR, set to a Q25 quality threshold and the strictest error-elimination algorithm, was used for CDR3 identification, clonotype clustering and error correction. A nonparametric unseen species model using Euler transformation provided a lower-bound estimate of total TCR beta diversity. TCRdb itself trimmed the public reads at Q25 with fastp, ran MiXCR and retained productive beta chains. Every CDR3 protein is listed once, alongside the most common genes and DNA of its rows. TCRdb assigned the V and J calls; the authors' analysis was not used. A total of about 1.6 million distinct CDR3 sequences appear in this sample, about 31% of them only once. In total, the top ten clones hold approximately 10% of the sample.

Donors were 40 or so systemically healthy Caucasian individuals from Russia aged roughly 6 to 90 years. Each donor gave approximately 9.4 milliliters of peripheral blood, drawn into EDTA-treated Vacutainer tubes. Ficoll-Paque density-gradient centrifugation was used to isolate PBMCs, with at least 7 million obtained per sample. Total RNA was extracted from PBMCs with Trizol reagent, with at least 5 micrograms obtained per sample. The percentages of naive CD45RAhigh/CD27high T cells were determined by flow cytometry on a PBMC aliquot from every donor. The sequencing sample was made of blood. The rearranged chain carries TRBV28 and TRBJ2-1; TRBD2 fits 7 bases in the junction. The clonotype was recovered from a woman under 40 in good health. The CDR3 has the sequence CASTSGSNREQFF. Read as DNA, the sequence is TGTGCCAGCACTAGCGGCTCTAACAGGGAGCAGTTCTTC.